These 13 T cell receptor beta chains were sequenced from one sample in a study of breast tumors, draining lymph nodes, adjacent tissues. TCRdb independently ran MiXCR on the multiplex PCR reads; one entry per CDR3 protein. The data contain more than 200,000 distinct CDR3 sequences, approximately 29% of them seen just once; the ten biggest clones take up over 1.1%. Breast cancer patients provided tissue from their axillary draining lymph nodes. Material for sequencing was axillary lymph node tissue. These receptor sequences come from a female donor with breast cancer. Some clones in this sample may be carry-over from other donors' samples.

This clonotype was seen only once. This chain uses TRBV12-5 with TRBJ1-4, with D tentatively TRBD1 (5 bases). The CDR3 sequence is 17 residues long. Germline V gene data show CDR1 as LGHNT and CDR2 as FRNRAP. Deletions cut 0 bases from V and 5 bases from J, with 16 bases between. The DNA of the CDR3 is TGTGCTAGTGGTTTGGTCAGCGGGGGTAGTCGAAATGAAAAACTGTTTTTT. The encoded protein is CASGLVSGGSRNEKLFF.

This clonotype showed up many times. The V gene is TRBV2, the J gene TRBJ2-7; the D gene is possibly TRBD1 (6 bases). Trimming left V 7 bases short and J 2 bases short, with 12 bases between. The CDR3 length is 13 residues. Germline values: CDR1 SNHLY, CDR2 FYNNEI. CDR3: CASILDSAYEQYF. CDR3 in DNA: TGTGCCAGCATATTGGACAGCGCCTACGAGCAGTACTTC.

To note about this clonotype: A much larger clone lies one base from this, so it may be a read error. The chain recombines TRBV3-1 with TRBJ2-5, with 10 nucleotides matching TRBD1. V gave up 5 bases and J gave up 2 bases; unmatched junction bases: 8. Germline CDR1 LGHDT, CDR2 YNNKEL (reference sequence). This CDR3 is built from 16 residues. The CDR3, as DNA: TGTGCCAGCAGCTTCGGGACAGGGGCGCCACAAGAGACCCAGTACTTC. Translated, it gives CASSFGTGAPQETQYF.

This clonotype was counted at least ten times. This chain connects TRBV11-3 to TRBJ1-6; TRBD1 matches 9 bases. This CDR3 spans 13 amino acids. The germline CDR1 and CDR2 sequences are SGHNT and YENEEA. Trimming cost V 6 bases and J 10 bases; bases outside gene matches: 4. CDR3 sequence: CASRGQGNSPLHF. In DNA form, the CDR3 reads TGTGCCAGCAGGGGACAGGGAAACTCACCCCTCCACTTT.

In the case of this clonotype: This could be a read error, since a much larger clone is one nucleotide away. The J gene is TRBJ2-5, the V gene TRBV20-1, with TRBD2 identical over 9 bases. V lost 5 bases, J lost 3 bases, and 13 bases stayed unmatched. The CDR3 runs to 16 residues. Germline V lookup: CDR1 DFQATT, CDR2 SNEGSKA (reference sequence). The CDR3 protein is CSAGALLAGTEETQYF. In DNA, the CDR3 is TGCAGTGCTGGGGCCCTTCTAGCGGGGACGGAAGAGACCCAGTACTTC.

This clonotype showed up just once. A junction boundary mismatches the germline segment, possibly from a read error. V is TRBV20-1 and J is TRBJ2-5; TRBD1 matches 7 bases. Germline V CDR1 and CDR2: DFQATT, SNEGSKA (reference sequence). The CDR3 spans 9 residues. The chain's CDR3 is CSARDQQGF. The CDR3 nucleotides read TGCAGTGCTAGAGATCAACAGGGGTTC.

This clonotype is a singleton in its sample. This rearrangement joins TRBV2 to TRBJ1-1, with 12 bases that match TRBD1. Per the germline V gene, CDR1 is SNHLY and CDR2 is FYNNEI. The CDR3 extends over 16 amino acids. The trim removed 8 bases at V and 0 bases at J, leaving 7 bases unmatched. In DNA, the CDR3 is TGTGCCAGCCGGGACAGGGGGCGATGGGTGAACACTGAAGCTTTCTTT. Protein sequence: CASRDRGRWVNTEAFF.

As concerns this clonotype: A much larger clone sits a single nucleotide away, making a read error possible. The CDR3 does not end in the conserved phenylalanine or tryptophan, so this is likely a read error. The rearrangement joins TRBV6-6 to TRBJ1-2, with TRBD1 matching 9 bases. V lost 5 bases, J lost 7 bases, and 8 bases stayed unmatched. CDR1 MNHNY and CDR2 SVGAGI come from the germline V gene (reference sequence). The CDR3 runs to 14 residues. The CDR3 reads CASSLPTGGSGYTY. The CDR3 DNA reads TGTGCCAGCAGTCTCCCGACAGGGGGAAGTGGCTACACCTAC.

This clonotype was observed many times. The rearrangement joins TRBV2 to TRBJ1-3; perhaps TRBD1 as D (5 bases). V was trimmed by 10 bases and J by 5 bases, leaving 18 bases between them. Per germline, CDR1 SNHLY and CDR2 FYNNEI. This CDR3 has 14 amino acids. The CDR3: CATNTGLGRNTIYF. DNA for the CDR3: TGTGCCACTAATACAGGCCTCGGGAGAAACACCATATATTTT.

This clonotype appeared many times. The J gene is TRBJ2-6, the V gene TRBV19, with 7 bases that match TRBD2. This CDR3 is built from 18 residues. With V trimmed by 6 bases and J by 1 base, 12 bases remained unmatched. Per the germline V gene, CDR1 is LNHDA and CDR2 is SQIVND (reference sequence). CDR3 coding DNA: TGTGCCAGTAGAGGAGGCGTAGGGCGGGAGTCTGGGGCCAACGTCCTGACTTTC. As protein: CASRGGVGRESGANVLTF.

This clonotype has at least ten counts. The chain couples TRBV28 to TRBJ1-6; D is uncertain. Per the germline V gene, CDR1 is MDHEN and CDR2 is SYDVKM. Trimming removed 4 bases from V and 5 bases from J, with 6 bases in between. CDR3 length: 13 amino acids. The CDR3, as DNA: TGTGCCAGCAGTTGGCGGGATAATTCACCCCTCCACTTT. It is translated as CASSWRDNSPLHF.

In this sample, this clonotype turned up many times. The CDR3 nucleotides are TGTGCCAGCAGCCCCCACCCACAGGGGCTTGGGGAGCAGTACTTC. Translation gives CASSPHPQGLGEQYF. The chain has TRBV11-2 and TRBJ2-7; TRBD1 agrees at 7 bases. The CDR3 spans 15 residues. Trimming at V came to 5 bases and at J to 7 bases, leaving 14 bases not matched to a gene. Per germline, CDR1 SGHAT and CDR2 FQNNGV. Complete variable domain (other parts from reference TRBV11-2 and TRBJ2-7): EAGVAQSPRYKIIEKRQSVAFWCNPISGHATLYWYQQILGQGPKLLIQFQNNGVVDDSQLPKDRFSAERLKGVDSTLKIQPAKLEDSAVYLCASSPHPQGLGEQYFGPGTRLTVT.

V gene TRBV6-6 combines with J gene TRBJ2-7; D assignment may be TRBD1 or TRBD2 (6 bases each). V dropped 5 bases and J dropped 2 bases, with 16 bases sitting between them. CDR3 size: 15 residues. Germline V lookup: CDR1 MNHNY, CDR2 SVGAGI (reference sequence). In DNA, the CDR3 is TGTGCCAGCAGTCCCCAGGGGCGGGAACCCTACGAGCAGTACTTC. This sequence encodes CASSPQGREPYEQYF.